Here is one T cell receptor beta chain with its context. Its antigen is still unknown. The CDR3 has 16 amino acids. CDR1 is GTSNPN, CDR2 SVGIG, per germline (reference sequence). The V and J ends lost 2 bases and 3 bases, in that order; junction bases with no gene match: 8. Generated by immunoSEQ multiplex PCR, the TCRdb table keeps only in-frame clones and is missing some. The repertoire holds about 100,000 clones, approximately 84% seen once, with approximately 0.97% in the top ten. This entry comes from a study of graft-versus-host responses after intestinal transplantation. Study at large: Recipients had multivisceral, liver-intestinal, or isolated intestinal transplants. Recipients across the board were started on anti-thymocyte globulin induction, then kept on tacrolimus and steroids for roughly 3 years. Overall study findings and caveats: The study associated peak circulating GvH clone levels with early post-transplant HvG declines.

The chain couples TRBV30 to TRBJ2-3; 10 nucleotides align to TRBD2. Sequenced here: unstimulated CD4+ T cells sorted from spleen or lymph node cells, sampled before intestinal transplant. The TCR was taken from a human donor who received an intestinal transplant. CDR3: CAWSLVAGGGTDTQYF. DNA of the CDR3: TGTGCCTGGAGTTTAGTAGCGGGAGGAGGGACAGATACGCAGTATTTT.